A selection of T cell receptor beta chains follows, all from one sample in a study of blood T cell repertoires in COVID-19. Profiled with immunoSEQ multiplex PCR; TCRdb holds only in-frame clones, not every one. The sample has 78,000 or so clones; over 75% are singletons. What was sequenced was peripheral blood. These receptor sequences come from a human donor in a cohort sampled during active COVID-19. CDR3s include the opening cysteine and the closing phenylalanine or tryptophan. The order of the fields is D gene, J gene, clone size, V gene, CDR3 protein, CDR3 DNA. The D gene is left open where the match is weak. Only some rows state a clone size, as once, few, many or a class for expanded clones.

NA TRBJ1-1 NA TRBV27 CASSPTGRQNTEAFF TGTGCCAGCAGTCCCACCGGCAGGCAGAACACTGAAGCTTTCTTT
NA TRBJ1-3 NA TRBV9 CASSTPGGGGGNTIYF TGTGCCAGCAGCACCCCTGGGGGGGGAGGTGGAAACACCATATATTTT
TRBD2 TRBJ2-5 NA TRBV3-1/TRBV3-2 CASSQETGRGGVLLATQYF TGTGCCAGCAGCCAAGAAACGGGGCGGGGGGGCGTTCTCTTGGCGACCCAGTACTTC
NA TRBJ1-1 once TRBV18 CASSPGSQGTEAFF TGTGCCAGCTCACCAGGGAGCCAGGGGACTGAAGCTTTCTTT
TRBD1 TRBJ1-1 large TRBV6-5 CASRMGQGNTEAFF TGTGCCAGCAGGATGGGACAGGGGAACACTGAAGCTTTCTTT
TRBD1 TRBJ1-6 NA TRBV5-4 CASSAVGTGVNSPLHF TGTGCCAGCAGCGCCGTTGGGACAGGGGTTAATTCACCCCTCCACTTT
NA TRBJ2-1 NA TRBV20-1 CSASGGGPGFF TGCAGTGCTAGTGGGGGGGGCCCCGGCTTCTTC
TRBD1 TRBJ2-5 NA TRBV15 CATSRENRGLTGGIQYF TGTGCCACCAGCAGAGAGAATAGGGGGCTCACAGGGGGGATCCAGTACTTC
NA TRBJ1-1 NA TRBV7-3 CASSLRGYTEAFF TGTGCCAGCAGCTTAAGAGGGTACACTGAAGCTTTCTTT
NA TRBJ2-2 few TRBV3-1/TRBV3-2 CASSLPRGGELFF TGTGCCAGCAGCCTTCCCAGAGGCGGGGAGCTGTTTTTT
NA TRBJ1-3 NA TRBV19 CASSKGSGGNTIYF TGTGCCAGTAGTAAGGGGTCCGGGGGAAACACCATATATTTT
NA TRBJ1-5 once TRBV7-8 CASSLGGRYNQPQHF TGTGCCAGCAGCTTAGGGGGGAGGTACAATCAGCCCCAGCATTTT
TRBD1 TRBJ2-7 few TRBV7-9 CASSGTGEAHEQYF TGTGCCAGCAGCGGGACAGGGGAAGCCCACGAGCAGTACTTC
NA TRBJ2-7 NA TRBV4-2 CASSQAAAASTTYEQYF TGTGCCAGCAGCCAAGCGGCCGCGGCTTCGACTACCTACGAGCAGTACTTC
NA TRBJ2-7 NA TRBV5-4 CASSGDISYEQYF TGTGCCAGCAGCGGGGACATCTCCTACGAGCAGTACTTC
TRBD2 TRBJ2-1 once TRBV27 CASRVSGGNNEQFF TGTGCCAGCAGAGTTAGCGGGGGGAACAATGAGCAGTTCTTC
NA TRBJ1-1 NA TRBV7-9 CASSLMSDTEAFF TGTGCCAGCAGCTTAATGAGCGACACTGAAGCTTTCTTT
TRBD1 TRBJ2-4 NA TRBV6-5 CASRVGTDNIQYF TGTGCCAGCAGGGTAGGGACAGATAACATTCAGTACTTC
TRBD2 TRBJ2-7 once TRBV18 CASSPHREDEQYF TGTGCCAGCTCACCCCACCGGGAGGACGAGCAGTACTTC